The clone carrying this T cell receptor (beta chain) is a singleton in its sample. The data belong to a study of blood T cells in healthy people across ages. Using a J-beta primer mix together with a sample-barcoded 5' primer, a second PCR was run for about 6 to 11 cycles. TCRdb reprocessed the 5' RACE reads with MiXCR, giving one entry per CDR3 protein. This table has about 1.4 million distinct CDR3 sequences, 55% to 75% appearing once. Trimming cost V 6 bases and J 4 bases; bases outside gene matches: 11. The CDR3 has 16 residues. In germline, CDR1 is MDHEN, CDR2 SYDVKM. This receptor was taken from a young man in good health. The rearrangement links TRBV28 to TRBJ2-3, with 9 positions matching TRBD1. Sequenced input: blood. CDR3 residues: CASSSNVRQGADTQYF. The CDR3 coding sequence is TGTGCCAGCAGCTCAAACGTTAGACAGGGGGCAGATACGCAGTATTTT. Drawing the rest from reference TRBV28 and TRBJ2-3, the complete variable domain is DVKVTQSSRYLVKRTGEKVFLECVQDMDHENMFWYRQDPGLGLRLIYFSYDVKMKEKGDIPEGYSVSREKKERFSLILESASTNQTSMYLCASSSNVRQGADTQYFGPGTRLTVL.